Detailed here is one TCR beta chain. Antigen specificity is unknown. V trimming: 4 bases; J trimming: 0 bases; junction bases outside the gene matches: 5. Germline V gene lookup returns CDR1 SGHRS and CDR2 YFSETQ. The CDR3 totals 17 residues. The sample comes from a study of cytomegalovirus exposure and HLA in healthy donors. Overall study findings and caveats: Later genetic work tied a missense DCLRE1C variant to beta-chain V and J trimming.

In the PCR, 60 Vbeta and 13 Jbeta primers were used. The table came from immunoSEQ multiplex PCR; TCRdb's copy has only in-frame clones and leaves some out. The sample carries 140,000 to 150,000 clones, more than 9.5% recorded once. The chain employs TRBV5-1 and TRBJ2-6; TRBD1 matches 9 bases. Sequenced: PBMCs. This sequence originates from a man aged 50 or older in good health and CMV-seronegative. In DNA, the CDR3 is TGCGCCAGCAGCGGTTGGGACAGGGCCTCTGGGGCCAACGTCCTGACTTTC. Its protein is CASSGWDRASGANVLTF.